What follows are 15 T cell receptor beta chains derived from one specimen sequenced in a study of identical twins. In TCRdb, the 5' RACE reads were re-called with MiXCR into one record per CDR3 protein. The data show some 760,000 distinct CDR3 sequences, 15% to 20% seen once. These data also formed part of another study, on T cells expressing NK-cell markers.

The specimen was PBMCs. The receptors were gathered from a woman aged 18-35 years in good health.

This clonotype was found a few times. V and J are TRBV20-1 and TRBJ1-2; D gene unclear. CDR1 and CDR2 (germline): DFQATT, SNEGSKA (reference sequence). V gave up 5 bases and J gave up 4 bases, with 14 bases separating them. The CDR3 extends over 13 amino acids. The CDR3 DNA is TGCAGTGCTCTCCCCATGGCGATCTATGGCTACACCTTC. It encodes CSALPMAIYGYTF.

The CDR3 DNA follows: TGTGCCAGCAGAGGGACCCCGGGACTAGCGAGGGATGAGCAGTTCTTC. Translation: CASRGTPGLARDEQFF. The chain has TRBV6-1 and TRBJ2-1; 10 bases match TRBD2. V shed 6 bases, J shed 8 bases, and the junction held 13 bases outside the gene matches. The germline CDR1 and CDR2 sequences are MNHNS and SASEGT. This CDR3 is built from 16 residues.

The table lists this clonotype with a few counts. The CDR3 protein is CSAQQGAGGYTF. The CDR3 region has the DNA TGCAGTGCTCAACAGGGGGCAGGAGGCTACACCTTC. V usage is TRBV20-1 and J usage is TRBJ1-2; 9 positions agree with TRBD1. V shed 5 bases and J 8 bases; nucleotides not matched to a gene: 6. Germline V gives CDR1 DFQATT, CDR2 SNEGSKA (reference sequence). This CDR3 comprises 12 residues.

V gene TRBV20-1 combines with J gene TRBJ2-7; D is tentatively TRBD1 or TRBD2 (6 bases each). The V end lost 6 bases, the J end lost 4 bases, and 16 bases lay between the germline ends. The CDR3 runs 13 residues. Per germline, CDR1 DFQATT and CDR2 SNEGSKA (reference sequence). The CDR3 sequence: CSANYGGSYEQYF. The CDR3 nucleotides read TGCAGTGCCAATTACGGGGGCTCGTACGAGCAGTACTTC.

This clonotype was observed a handful of times. This chain uses TRBV20-1 with TRBJ2-5; 8 nucleotides align to TRBD2. The CDR3 has 15 residues. CDR1 and CDR2 (germline): DFQATT, SNEGSKA (reference sequence). Trimming at V came to 6 bases and at J to 6 bases, leaving 15 bases not matched to a gene. The CDR3 DNA follows: TGCAGTGCCCCTGAATCGGGACTAGGGCGGAAGACCCAGTACTTC. As protein: CSAPESGLGRKTQYF.

There are a few counts of this clonotype. V gene TRBV3-1 combines with J gene TRBJ2-1; 11 bases are a match to TRBD2. The germline gives CDR1 LGHDT, CDR2 YNNKEL (reference sequence). Losses at the gene ends were 3 bases for V and 3 bases for J; bases not matched to a gene: 4. This CDR3 spans 16 amino acids. CDR3 sequence reads: CASSHLSGGDYNEQFF. CDR3 coding DNA: TGTGCCAGCAGCCACCTTAGCGGGGGGGACTACAATGAGCAGTTCTTC.

The chain is built from TRBV7-2 and TRBJ2-1; D gene uncertain. The CDR3 has 13 amino acids. The germline V gene encodes CDR1 SGHTA and CDR2 FQGNSA. Between the trimmed V and J ends, which lost 3 bases and 7 bases, there was a span of 10 bases. CDR3 protein: CASSFLTYNEQFF. The CDR3 DNA reads TGTGCCAGCAGCTTCCTGACTTATAATGAGCAGTTCTTC. The whole variable domain, filled in from reference TRBV7-2 and TRBJ2-1, reads GAGVSQSPSNKVTEKGKDVELRCDPISGHTALYWYRQSLGQGLEFLIYFQGNSAPDKSGLPSDRFSAERTGGSVSTLTIQRTQQEDSAVYLCASSFLTYNEQFFGPGTRLTVL.

This clonotype was seen a single time. The chain joins TRBV15 to TRBJ2-7; D is undetermined. Germline V gene lookup returns CDR1 LNHNV and CDR2 YYDKDF (reference sequence). This CDR3 spans 13 amino acids. The V end lost 5 bases, the J end lost 3 bases, and 11 bases lay between the germline ends. The CDR3 nucleotides read TGTGCCACCAGCTTAGGGCACGACTACGAGCAGTACTTC. Protein sequence: CATSLGHDYEQYF.

This clonotype was counted only a few times. The gene calls are TRBV5-1 and TRBJ2-7, with D unclear. V was cut by 3 bases and J by 4 bases, with 17 bases left in between. There are 15 residues in the CDR3. Per the germline V gene, CDR1 is SGHRS and CDR2 is YFSETQ. CDR3: CASSSSAPGSYEQYF. In nucleotides, the CDR3 is TGCGCCAGCAGCTCCTCGGCCCCGGGCTCTTACGAGCAGTACTTC.

This chain joins TRBV12-3 or TRBV12-4 and TRBJ1-3; no firm D call. The V gene lost 7 bases and the J gene lost 0 bases, with 16 bases spanning the gap. The CDR3 contains 16 residues. CDR3 residues: CASISHGRVSGNTIYF. CDR3 sequence (DNA): TGTGCCAGCATCAGTCACGGACGAGTCTCTGGAAACACCATATATTTT.

This clonotype appeared many times. This rearrangement joins TRBV5-1 to TRBJ2-1; 12 bases are a match to TRBD2. The V segment lost 1 base and the J segment 6 bases; nucleotides outside the gene matches: 2. The germline V gene has CDR1 SGHRS and CDR2 YFSETQ. The CDR3 is 15 residues long. CDR3 nucleotide sequence: TGCGCCAGCAGCTTGAGACTAGCGGGAGTCAATGAGCAGTTCTTC. Amino acid sequence: CASSLRLAGVNEQFF.

J is TRBJ1-1 and V is TRBV5-6; a weak D match, TRBD1 (5 bases). Per the germline V gene, CDR1 is SGHDT and CDR2 is YYEEEE. V was cut by 0 bases and J by 7 bases, with 13 bases left in between. CDR3 length: 14 amino acids. Here the CDR3 reads CASSLVAGRGEAFF. The DNA of the CDR3 is TGTGCCAGCAGCTTGGTTGCAGGAAGGGGTGAAGCTTTCTTT.

This clonotype came up a few times. The V call is TRBV3-1, the J call TRBJ2-3; D gene ambiguous. The CDR3 has 17 residues. Trimming pared 2 bases from V and 0 bases from J, leaving 15 bases between. Germline V gene sequence: CDR1 LGHDT, CDR2 YNNKEL (reference sequence). The CDR3 sequence: CASSQRVWGASTDTQYF. In DNA, the CDR3 is TGTGCCAGCAGCCAAAGGGTCTGGGGTGCTAGCACAGATACGCAGTATTTT.

This clonotype was observed a handful of times. The rearrangement joins TRBV7-9 to TRBJ2-7; a weak D match, TRBD2 (5 bases). Trimming took 11 bases from V and 0 from J, leaving 14 bases between them. Looked up from germline, CDR1 is SEHNR and CDR2 is FQNEAQ (reference sequence). There are 13 residues in the CDR3. DNA for the CDR3: TGTGCCGCCTCTCTGGGGAGCTCCTACGAGCAGTACTTC. Translated: CAASLGSSYEQYF.

This clonotype was counted a few times. The chain employs TRBV7-9 and TRBJ1-1; D remains unclear. This CDR3 comprises 15 residues. The V end lost 3 bases, the J end lost 0 bases, and 11 bases lay between the germline ends. From germline, CDR1 is SEHNR and CDR2 FQNEAQ (reference sequence). In nucleotides, the CDR3 is TGTGCCAGCAGCTTTGGCCCTGGGATGAACACTGAAGCTTTCTTT. Translated, it gives CASSFGPGMNTEAFF.